This T cell receptor beta chain was retrieved from a study of blood T cells in healthy people across ages. Whole-study findings and limits: Per million T cells, TCR beta diversity dropped about linearly as age rose.

This clonotype was seen a handful of times. Its specificity is unknown. The V end was cut by 4 bases, the J end by 9 bases, with 16 bases between. Germline CDR1 reads SGHTA; CDR2 reads FQGNSA. The CDR3 is 14 residues long. A J-beta primer mix and a sample-barcoded 5' primer were used in a second PCR of roughly 7 to 12 cycles. Tagging of each cDNA molecule was performed by a template-switch adaptor with 12 random nucleotides. Using its own MiXCR run on the 5' RACE reads, TCRdb lists one record per CDR3 protein. The table lists about 680,000 distinct CDR3 sequences, 49% of them singletons, with around a third in the top ten.

The receptor was isolated from a woman aged 60-75 years in good health. The V gene is TRBV7-2, the J gene TRBJ2-4; the D is unclear. Sequenced sample: blood. The CDR3 sequence is CASSSGPGFGIQYF. DNA for the CDR3: TGTGCCAGCAGCTCGGGCCCAGGATTTGGCATTCAGTACTTC.